This T cell receptor beta chain was sequenced during a study of T cell responses to AZD1222 COVID-19 vaccine (dated by TCRdb to about 2021). Concerning the study at large: AZD1222 recipients given second doses at about 4 weeks or at about 12 weeks were pooled, since spike-specific TCR depth and breadth were not found to differ between the two schedules. A total of 233 trial participants underwent TCR sequencing, of whom 207 received two doses of AZD1222 and 26 received two doses of the MenACWY control vaccine. Enrollment into the trials was organized by age into subgroups of 18-55, 56-69 and 70-plus years, and those subgroups contained about 160, 30 and 59 TCR-sequenced participants, respectively. What the research found in general, with its limitations: In the small 56-69-year group, the increase in depth fell short of significance, most likely because of low power. The vaccine-associated CD4 TCRs covered the entire spike protein, and the dominant responses fell in regions 160-218 and 743-854. Epitopes outside the regions mutated in the B.1.351 and B.1.1.7 variants were reportedly recognized by nearly half of the unique spike-specific TCRs. After two AZD1222 doses, both the breadth and the depth of spike-specific TCRs were significantly higher than at day 0 and than in MenACWY recipients. Most participants were white British and females outnumbered males, and the authors suggested that clonal diversity may have been underestimated. Because no samples from the day 14 peak response were available, repertoires could be characterized only after the peak T cell response. Conclusions about previously exposed vaccinees are limited because only six or seven AZD1222 recipients were SARS-CoV-2 seropositive at baseline.

From the cysteine up to the phenylalanine, the CDR3 has a length of 20 residues. Only the CDR3 portion is preserved as DNA: 60 bases, with reading frame beginning at the first base. After removal of 5 bases from V and 1 base from J, the junction retains 15 bases not matched to a gene. CDR1 and CDR2 were assigned from the germline V gene as MDHEN and SYDVKM. This specimen's time point label, per the study, means: baseline before first vaccination. The vaccinee samples were drawn from two UK trials, COV001 and COV002, one of which was a single-blind randomized controlled phase 2/3 trial testing AZD1222 (ChAdOx1 nCoV-19) in healthy adults. For TCRbeta chain sequencing, PBMC samples were collected from trial participants at day 0 and at day 28 after the second dose. The CDR3 regions of human TCRbeta chains were analyzed by immunosequencing. The study's processing was this. Repertoire TCRs were matched against a reference library of SARS-CoV-2-specific TCRs generated with the MIRA antigen-specificity platform. Breadth was defined as the fraction of unique TCRs that were SARS-CoV-2-associated, and depth was defined as the fraction of total T cells that were SARS-CoV-2-associated. Using the MIRA data, every spike-specific TCR was mapped to the spike region that the TCR reacted to and assigned to either a CD4 or a CD8 class. Log10-transformed breadth and depth values were compared by one-way ANOVA with Sidak's multiple comparisons tests. Sourced from immuneACCESS, this table was stored by TCRdb with only in-frame sequences that have V and J called. A share of the clones is absent; for the studies checked, an unresolved V gene accounts for under half, and the remainder has no known explanation. D and trimming come from the DNA, and the V and J calls and clone size come from that table. The sample records about 130,000 clones, 94% of which are singletons. Roughly 7% of the sample lies in the top ten.

As for this clone: Its specific antigen is unknown. Base quality data are lacking; no much larger clone is found one base away.

The TCR comes from an adult in good health. The rearranged chain carries TRBV28 and TRBJ2-3, and TRBD2 aligns with 13 junction nucleotides. Sequencing used peripheral blood, obtained on day 0 of AZD1222 vaccination. CDR3 loop: CASSQPSLTSGRSGTDTQYF. DNA sequence: TGTGCCAGCAGTCAACCCTCGTTGACTAGCGGGAGGTCGGGCACAGATACGCAGTATTTT.